What follows describes a single T cell receptor (beta chain). What it recognizes is unknown. The material for each subset, its genomic DNA, was split evenly across several immunoSEQ plates. The table came from immunoSEQ multiplex PCR; TCRdb's copy has only in-frame clones and leaves some out. The sample has roughly 850,000 clones, about 96% seen once. These data belong to a study of shared clonotypes between healthy human individuals. General study points: The researchers took only blood, and tissue repertoires probably look different.

The CDR3 extends over 12 amino acids. Germline V gene data show CDR1 as SGHAT and CDR2 as FQNNGV. The V end lost 5 bases, the J end lost 6 bases, and 11 bases lay between the germline ends. Cells designated naive CD8 were CD45RO-negative and were positively selected for CCR7, with terminally differentiated effector memory CD45RA+ cells excluded. All donors were healthy HIV-negative adults lacking recent acute infections or vaccinations. All of the donors resided in Nashville, Tennessee, and each was a Caucasian adult. This clonotype originated in a man aged 25 to 45 in good health. The rearrangement joins TRBV11-2 to TRBJ2-7; D is undetermined. Material for sequencing was naive CD8+ T cells sorted from blood. The CDR3 here is CASSLKPVEQYF. CDR3 DNA: TGTGCCAGCAGCCTTAAACCGGTCGAGCAGTACTTC.